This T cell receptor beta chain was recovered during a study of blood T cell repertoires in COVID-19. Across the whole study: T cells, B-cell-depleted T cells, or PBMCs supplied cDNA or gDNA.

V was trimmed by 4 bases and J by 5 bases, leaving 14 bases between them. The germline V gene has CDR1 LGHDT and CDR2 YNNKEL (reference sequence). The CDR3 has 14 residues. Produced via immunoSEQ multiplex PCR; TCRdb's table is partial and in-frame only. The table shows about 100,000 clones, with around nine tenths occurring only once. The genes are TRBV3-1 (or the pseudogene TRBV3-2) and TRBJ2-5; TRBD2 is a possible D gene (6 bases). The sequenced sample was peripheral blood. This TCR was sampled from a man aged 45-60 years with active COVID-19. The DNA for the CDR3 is TGTGCCAGCAGCCGCAGCGATGGGGGGGAGACCCAGTACTTC. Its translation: CASSRSDGGETQYF.